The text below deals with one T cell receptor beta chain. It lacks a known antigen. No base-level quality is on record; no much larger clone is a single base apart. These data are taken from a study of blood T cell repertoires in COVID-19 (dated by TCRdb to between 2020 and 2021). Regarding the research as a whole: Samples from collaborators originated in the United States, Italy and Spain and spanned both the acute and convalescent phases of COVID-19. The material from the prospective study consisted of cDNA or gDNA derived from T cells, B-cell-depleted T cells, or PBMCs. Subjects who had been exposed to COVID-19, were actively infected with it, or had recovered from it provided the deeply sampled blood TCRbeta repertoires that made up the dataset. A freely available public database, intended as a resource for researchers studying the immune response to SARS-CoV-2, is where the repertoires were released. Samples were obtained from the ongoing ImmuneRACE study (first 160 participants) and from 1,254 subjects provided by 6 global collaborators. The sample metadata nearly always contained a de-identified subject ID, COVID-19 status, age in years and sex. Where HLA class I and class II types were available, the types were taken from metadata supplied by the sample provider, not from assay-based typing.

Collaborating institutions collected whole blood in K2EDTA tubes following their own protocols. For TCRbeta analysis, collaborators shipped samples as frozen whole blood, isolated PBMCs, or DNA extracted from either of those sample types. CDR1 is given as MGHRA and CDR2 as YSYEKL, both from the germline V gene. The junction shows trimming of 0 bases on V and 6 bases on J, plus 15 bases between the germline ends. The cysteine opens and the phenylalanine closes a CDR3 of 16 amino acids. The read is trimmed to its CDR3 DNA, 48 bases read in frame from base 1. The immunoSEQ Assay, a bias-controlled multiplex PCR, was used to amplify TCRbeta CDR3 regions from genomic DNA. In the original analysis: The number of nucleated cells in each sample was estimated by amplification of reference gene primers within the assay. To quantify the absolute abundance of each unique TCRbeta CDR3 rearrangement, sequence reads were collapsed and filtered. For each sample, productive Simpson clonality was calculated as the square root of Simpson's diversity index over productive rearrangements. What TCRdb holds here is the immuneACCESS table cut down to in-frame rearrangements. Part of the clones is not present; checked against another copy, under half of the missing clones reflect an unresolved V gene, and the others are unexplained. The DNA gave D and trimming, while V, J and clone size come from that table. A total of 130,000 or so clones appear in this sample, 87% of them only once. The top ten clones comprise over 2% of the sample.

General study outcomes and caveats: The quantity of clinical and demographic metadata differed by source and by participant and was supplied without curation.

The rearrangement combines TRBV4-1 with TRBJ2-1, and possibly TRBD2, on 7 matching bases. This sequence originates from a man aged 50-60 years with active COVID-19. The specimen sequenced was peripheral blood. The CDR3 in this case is CASSQEGRGFSNEQFF. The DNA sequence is TGCGCCAGCAGCCAAGAAGGGAGGGGGTTTAGCAATGAGCAGTTCTTC.